A single sample is the source of the 19 T cell receptor beta chains below, sequenced in a study of blood T cells in healthy people across ages. For the second PCR, which ran for about 7 to 11 cycles, a sample-barcoded 5' primer and a J-beta primer mix were used. TCRdb re-analysed the 5' RACE reads in MiXCR, keeping a single row per CDR3 protein. The sample lists about 730,000 distinct CDR3 sequences, around 46% occurring once. The specimen was blood. The receptors were sampled from a woman aged 55-69 years in good health.

This clonotype came up a few times. The chain couples TRBV5-1 to TRBJ2-5, with D possibly being TRBD1 (6 bases). The CDR3 sequence is 14 residues long. CDR1 SGHRS and CDR2 YFSETQ come from the germline V gene. V lost 2 bases to trimming and J lost 4 bases, with 12 bases between them. This CDR3 reads CASSLGTPGETQYF. The CDR3 DNA reads TGCGCCAGCAGCTTAGGGACACCCGGAGAGACCCAGTACTTC. Complete variable domain (other parts from reference TRBV5-1 and TRBJ2-5): KAGVTQTPRYLIKTRGQQVTLSCSPISGHRSVSWYQQTPGQGLQFLFEYFSETQRNKGNFPGRFSGRQFSNSRSEMNVSTLELGDSALYLCASSLGTPGETQYFGPGTRLLVL.

The CDR3 protein is CSARLAGEVDTQYF. CDR3 nucleotide sequence: TGCAGTGCTAGACTAGCGGGGGAGGTAGATACGCAGTATTTT. The rearrangement links TRBV20-1 to TRBJ2-3, with 10 bases matching TRBD2. Germline CDR1 DFQATT, CDR2 SNEGSKA (reference sequence). The CDR3 runs 14 residues. V shed 2 bases and J 5 bases; nucleotides not matched to a gene: 4.

The table lists this clonotype with a few counts. The chain employs TRBV15 and TRBJ1-2, with TRBD1 as a possible D gene (5 bases). Deletions cut 0 bases from V and 2 bases from J, with 7 bases between. The CDR3 extends over 14 amino acids. Germline V gene sequence: CDR1 LNHNV, CDR2 YYDKDF (reference sequence). In DNA, the CDR3 is TGTGCCACCAGCAGAGACAGACAGAACTATGGCTACACCTTC. It translates to CATSRDRQNYGYTF.

This chain links TRBV7-9 with TRBJ2-3; D call uncertain. In germline, CDR1 is SEHNR, CDR2 FQNEAQ (reference sequence). CDR3 length: 14 amino acids. The V and J ends lost 8 bases and 2 bases respectively, with 14 bases between them. CDR3 sequence reads: CASPPTEITDTQYF. The CDR3, as DNA: TGTGCCAGCCCCCCCACGGAGATCACAGATACGCAGTATTTT.

The chain couples TRBV6-5 to TRBJ1-2; D is ambiguous. Germline CDR1 reads MNHEY; CDR2 reads SVGAGI. This CDR3 comprises 11 residues. V dropped 8 bases and J dropped 5 bases, with 9 bases sitting between them. The CDR3 spells CASGNEYGYTF. CDR3 in DNA: TGTGCCAGCGGTAACGAGTATGGCTACACCTTC.

This sequence joins TRBV7-9 and TRBJ1-2; D uncertain. Germline lookup yields CDR1 SEHNR and CDR2 FQNEAQ (reference sequence). This CDR3 has 13 amino acids. Trimming removed 3 bases from V and 6 bases from J, with 11 bases in between. The CDR3 coding sequence is TGTGCCAGCAGCTTTGATTGGAGGGATGGCTACACCTTC. Translating it yields CASSFDWRDGYTF.

This clonotype was seen more than once but under ten times. This may be a read error: a much more frequent sequence differs by one nucleotide. The chain recombines TRBV7-6 with TRBJ2-5, with 7 positions matching TRBD2. V lost 5 bases, J lost 4 bases, and 7 bases stayed unmatched. CDR1 is SGHVS and CDR2 is FNYEAQ in the germline V gene. This CDR3 comprises 14 residues. The CDR3 sequence: CASSVRGGGETQYF. In nucleotides, the CDR3 is TGTGCCAGCAGCGTAAGGGGCGGGGGAGAGACCCAGTACTTC.

The chain links TRBV5-1 to TRBJ2-7; 7 bases line up with TRBD2. V shed 2 bases, J shed 6 bases, and the junction held 11 bases outside the gene matches. Germline CDR1 SGHRS, CDR2 YFSETQ. The CDR3 loop spans 15 amino acids. The CDR3 DNA reads as TGCGCCAGCAGCTTAGGAGGGAGGGAGGCATCCGAGCAGTACTTC. Encoded protein: CASSLGGREASEQYF.

The chain is built from TRBV20-1 and TRBJ1-1, with D possibly TRBD1 on 5 matching bases. Germline CDR1 is DFQATT and CDR2 is SNEGSKA (reference sequence). V was clipped by 4 bases and J by 4 bases, with 16 bases between them. CDR3 size: 14 residues. CDR3 DNA sequence: TGCAGTGCTAAGCCTAGTGCCAGGGCCACTGAAGCTTTCTTT. Amino acids: CSAKPSARATEAFF.

This clonotype was recorded once. The CDR3 bases are TGCGCCAGCAGCTGGACGAGGGCCCCTCATAATTCACCCCTCCACTTT. It encodes CASSWTRAPHNSPLHF. The chain recombines TRBV5-1 with TRBJ1-6; D remains ambiguous. This CDR3 is built from 16 residues. Trimming left V 3 bases short and J 5 bases short, with 15 bases between. Looked up from germline, CDR1 is SGHRS and CDR2 is YFSETQ.

The J gene is TRBJ2-3, the V gene TRBV20-1; unclear D gene. The CDR3 loop spans 11 amino acids. The V gene's germline CDR1 is DFQATT and CDR2 SNEGSKA (reference sequence). V was trimmed by 4 bases and J by 2 bases, leaving 4 bases between them. This CDR3 reads CSATITDTQYF. The CDR3 bases are TGCAGTGCTACTATCACAGATACGCAGTATTTT.

This clonotype has only a few counts. This rearrangement joins TRBV6-4 to TRBJ1-1; 8 bases line up with TRBD1. The ends lost 5 bases at V and 1 base at J; junction bases unmatched: 9. The CDR3 spans 16 residues. Germline assignment: CDR1 MRHNA and CDR2 SNTAGT. This CDR3 is CASSPTFTGGNTEAFF. CDR3 in DNA: TGTGCCAGCAGTCCCACCTTTACAGGGGGGAACACTGAAGCTTTCTTT.

This clonotype turned up a few times. The chain is built from TRBV3-1 and TRBJ2-1; TRBD2 is a possible D gene (6 bases). CDR1 and CDR2 (germline): LGHDT, YNNKEL (reference sequence). V was clipped by 1 base and J by 7 bases, with 11 bases between them. CDR3 length equals 14 residues. CDR3 sequence (DNA): TGTGCCAGCAGCCAAGTAAGGAGGGTTAATGAGCAGTTCTTC. This encodes CASSQVRRVNEQFF.

This chain links TRBV29-1 with TRBJ1-5; D not certain. CDR3 size: 12 residues. Looked up from germline, CDR1 is SQVTM and CDR2 is ANQGSEA. The V and J ends lost 7 bases and 3 bases respectively, with 10 bases between them. This CDR3 is CSGGRPNQPQHF. The CDR3 region has the DNA TGCAGCGGAGGCCGGCCCAATCAGCCCCAGCATTTT.

There are a few counts of this clonotype. The chain links TRBV6-5 to TRBJ2-5; 7 nucleotides align to TRBD1. The CDR3 length is 15 residues. V trimming: 6 bases; J trimming: 5 bases; junction bases outside the gene matches: 12. Per germline, CDR1 MNHEY and CDR2 SVGAGI. CDR3 residues: CASRASDRAWETQYF. The CDR3 DNA reads TGTGCCAGCAGAGCCTCCGACAGGGCTTGGGAGACCCAGTACTTC.

Of note for this clonotype: The germline gene is not matched at one end of the junction; a read error may be the cause. The V gene is TRBV20-1, the J gene TRBJ2-7; D possibly corresponds to TRBD1 (5 bases). The length of the CDR3 is 14 residues. In germline, CDR1 is DFQATT, CDR2 SNEGSKA (reference sequence). CDR3: CSASGTGSSHEQYF. In nucleotides, the CDR3 is TGCAGTGCTAGTGGAACAGGCAGCTCCCACGAGCAGTACTTC.

The chain links TRBV11-2 to TRBJ2-1; 10 bases agree with TRBD2. V dropped 3 bases and J dropped 8; count of bases not matched to a gene: 10. CDR1 SGHAT and CDR2 FQNNGV come from the germline V gene. CDR3 size: 16 residues. CDR3 protein: CASSFISTSGIDEQFF. DNA for the CDR3: TGTGCCAGCAGCTTTATTTCCACTAGCGGGATTGATGAGCAGTTCTTC.

To note about this clonotype: Given a much more abundant clone one base away, this may be a read error. The chain employs TRBV6-5 and TRBJ2-1; perhaps TRBD1 as D (5 bases). The tail of the sequence fits TRBJ2-7 better, so the J call may be wrong. Germline CDR1 is MNHEY and CDR2 is SVGAGI. The CDR3 consists of 17 residues. The CDR3 region has the DNA TGTGCCAGCAGTTACGACAGCCCATTTATCTCCTACAATGAGCAGTACTTC. Translated, it gives CASSYDSPFISYNEQYF.

Concerning this clonotype itself: This may arise from a read error, as a much more abundant clone is one base away. CDR3 nucleotides: TGCAGTGCTACAGGGGTATTAGCCAAAAACATTCAGTACTTC. This codes for CSATGVLAKNIQYF. This sequence joins TRBV20-1 and TRBJ2-4, with D possibly TRBD1 on 6 matching bases. Looked up from germline, CDR1 is DFQATT and CDR2 is SNEGSKA (reference sequence). The CDR3 is 14 residues long. With 4 bases removed from V and 0 bases from J, the gap between germline ends came to 10 bases.